Shown below are 20 T cell receptor beta chains from a single sample sequenced in a study of blood T cell repertoires in COVID-19. Method: immunoSEQ multiplex PCR; TCRdb's copy keeps in-frame clones and lacks some. The table records about 270,000 clones, more than 75% of them present only once. Material for sequencing was peripheral blood. These receptors all come from a man in his forties with active or convalescent COVID-19.

The chain is built from TRBV28 and TRBJ2-7, with 9 bases fitting TRBD1. The ends lost 6 bases at V and 3 bases at J; junction bases unmatched: 6. The CDR3 spans 14 residues. Germline CDR1 and CDR2: MDHEN and SYDVKM. The CDR3 is CASRWGQGLYEQYF. The CDR3 DNA is TGTGCCAGCAGATGGGGACAGGGACTCTACGAGCAGTACTTC.

This chain links TRBV18 with TRBJ1-4, with D possibly matching TRBD1 (5 bases). This CDR3 has 16 amino acids. Trimming pared 3 bases from V and 8 bases from J, leaving 19 bases between. Per the germline V gene, CDR1 is KGHSH and CDR2 is LQKENI. The CDR3 DNA reads as TGTGCCAGCTCACCCCTAGTAGACAGCGGAGGGGAAAAACTGTTTTTT. This sequence encodes CASSPLVDSGGEKLFF.

The chain couples TRBV20-1 to TRBJ2-3; TRBD2 matches 8 bases. CDR3 size: 13 residues. The germline CDR1 and CDR2 sequences are DFQATT and SNEGSKA (reference sequence). The ends lost 3 bases at V and 5 bases at J; junction bases unmatched: 4. CDR3 loop: CSASSGLEDTQYF. In DNA form, the CDR3 reads TGCAGTGCTAGTTCGGGACTAGAAGATACGCAGTATTTT.

The count of this clone is one. The J gene is TRBJ1-1, the V gene TRBV5-1; TRBD1 aligns across 11 bases. CDR3 size: 15 residues. J lost 2 bases, V lost 3 bases, and 3 bases had no gene match. Germline V gene sequence: CDR1 SGHRS, CDR2 YFSETQ. For the CDR3, the DNA is TGCGCCAGCAGCTGGGGGACAGGGGGAAACACTGAAGCTTTCTTT. This gives the protein CASSWGTGGNTEAFF. Supplemented by reference TRBV5-1 and TRBJ1-1, the full variable domain reads KAGVTQTPRYLIKTRGQQVTLSCSPISGHRSVSWYQQTPGQGLQFLFEYFSETQRNKGNFPGRFSGRQFSNSRSEMNVSTLELGDSALYLCASSWGTGGNTEAFFGQGTRLTVV.

This clone was detected only once. V gene TRBV10-2 combines with J gene TRBJ1-5; 7 bases agree with TRBD1. The germline gives CDR1 WSHSY, CDR2 SAAADI. The length of the CDR3 is 16 residues. J lost 6 bases, V lost 5 bases, and 13 bases had no gene match. The chain's CDR3 is CASSSPGGRNTQPQHF. The CDR3 coding sequence is TGCGCCAGCAGTTCCCCAGGGGGGCGTAATACTCAGCCCCAGCATTTT.

On this clone itself: Mismatch with germline at one junction end may stem from a read error. V and J are TRBV7-7 and TRBJ2-6; 8 nucleotides align to TRBD1. CDR1 and CDR2 (germline): SSHAT, FNYEAQ (reference sequence). This CDR3 region has 18 residues. DNA of the CDR3: TGTGCTAGCAGCTCGGACGACAGGGGTTCCTCTGGGGCCAACGTCCTGACTTTC. Translated: CASSSDDRGSSGANVLTF.

The chain has TRBV30 and TRBJ1-1; the D is unclear. The CDR3 extends over 12 amino acids. Trimming took 2 bases from V and 7 from J, leaving 11 bases between them. Germline V lookup: CDR1 GTSNPN, CDR2 SVGIG (reference sequence). The CDR3 protein is CAWSNTGGEAFF. DNA of the CDR3: TGTGCCTGGAGTAACACCGGAGGTGAAGCTTTCTTT.

This chain joins TRBV11-1 and TRBJ2-5; TRBD2 matches 7 bases. This CDR3 region has 14 residues. Germline-derived CDR1 and CDR2 are SGHAT and FQDESV (reference sequence). V lost 3 bases, J lost 7 bases, and 8 bases stayed unmatched. The CDR3 protein is CASSFLNGEGTQYF. CDR3 bases: TGTGCCAGCAGCTTTTTGAACGGGGAGGGGACCCAGTACTTC. Full variable domain (remainder filled in from reference TRBV11-1 and TRBJ2-5): EAEVAQSPRYKITEKSQAVAFWCDPISGHATLYWYRQILGQGPELLVQFQDESVVDDSQLPKDRFSAERLKGVDSTLKIQPAELGDSAMYLCASSFLNGEGTQYFGPGTRLLVL.

This clone was seen just once. The chain links TRBV5-8 to TRBJ1-2; D is perhaps TRBD1 (6 bases). The CDR3 extends over 12 amino acids. Per the germline V gene, CDR1 is SGHTS and CDR2 is YDEGEE. V lost 5 bases, J lost 8 bases, and 13 bases lay in between. CDR3 coding DNA: TGTGCCAGCAGTCTACAGGGACGGGGCTACACCTTC. Translating it yields CASSLQGRGYTF.

The rearrangement uses TRBV4-1 and TRBJ1-3; 7 positions agree with TRBD1. The CDR3 loop spans 22 amino acids. The junction had 25 bases not matched to a gene; V was cut back by 1 base and J by 4 bases. CDR1 MGHRA and CDR2 YSYEKL come from the germline V gene. DNA of the CDR3: TGCGCCAGCAGCCAAGTCCGCCCGGGACAGAGAATAACCCTTGAAAGAGGAAACACCATATATTTT. Translated: CASSQVRPGQRITLERGNTIYF.

V gene TRBV9 combines with J gene TRBJ1-2; TRBD1 matches 11 bases. CDR1 and CDR2 (germline): SGDLS, YYNGEE. This CDR3 is 14 amino acids long. Trimming cost V 3 bases and J 8 bases; bases outside gene matches: 6. The CDR3 is CASSAGTGGLGYTF. The CDR3 nucleotides read TGTGCCAGCAGCGCTGGGACAGGGGGACTCGGCTACACCTTC.

The chain has TRBV4-1 and TRBJ2-7; 10 bases line up with TRBD1. Germline-derived CDR1 and CDR2 are MGHRA and YSYEKL. The V gene end was trimmed by 6 bases and the J gene end by 3 bases; junction bases not matched to a gene: 5. CDR3 length: 14 amino acids. In DNA form, the CDR3 reads TGCGCCAGCAGACCGGGACAGGGGAACTACGAGCAGTACTTC. Amino acids: CASRPGQGNYEQYF.

This sequence joins TRBV19 and TRBJ1-1; possibly TRBD1 for D (5 bases). Deletions cut 7 bases from V and 0 bases from J, with 12 bases between. Germline assignment: CDR1 LNHDA and CDR2 SQIVND (reference sequence). The CDR3 has 14 amino acids. DNA for the CDR3: TGTGCCAGTACGCAGGGCGGGGTGAACACTGAAGCTTTCTTT. It codes for CASTQGGVNTEAFF.

V usage is TRBV19 and J usage is TRBJ2-5, with 11 bases that match TRBD2. Germline CDR1 reads LNHDA; CDR2 reads SQIVND (reference sequence). The CDR3 extends over 12 amino acids. The CDR3 loop is CALAGGQETQYF. In DNA, the CDR3 is TGTGCATTAGCGGGAGGGCAAGAGACCCAGTACTTC.

The chain employs TRBV5-4 and TRBJ2-2; D might be TRBD1 (6 bases). The CDR3 is 14 amino acids. The germline V and J ends were trimmed by 3 bases and 6 bases, with 12 bases remaining between them. CDR1 is SGHNT and CDR2 is YYREEE in the germline V gene (reference sequence). CDR3 bases: TGTGCCAGCAGCTCGACAGGCACTCCCGGGGAGCTGTTTTTT. It codes for CASSSTGTPGELFF.

V gene TRBV7-3 combines with J gene TRBJ1-1; 8 bases are a match to TRBD1. Germline lookup yields CDR1 SGHTA and CDR2 FQGTGA. The trim removed 0 bases at V and 3 bases at J, leaving 15 bases unmatched. CDR3 length: 19 residues. The chain's CDR3 is CASSLTQLTGTGRYTEAFF. The DNA for the CDR3 is TGTGCCAGCAGCTTAACCCAATTGACCGGGACAGGAAGGTACACTGAAGCTTTCTTT. The variable domain in full, completed from reference TRBV7-3 and TRBJ1-1, reads GAGVSQTPSNKVTEKGKYVELRCDPISGHTALYWYRQSLGQGPEFLIYFQGTGAADDSGLPNDRFFAVRPEGSVSTLKIQRTERGDSAVYLCASSLTQLTGTGRYTEAFFGQGTRLTVV.

This clone was recorded once. The chain employs TRBV4-1 and TRBJ2-7; 9 bases align to TRBD1. CDR3 size: 15 residues. V dropped 1 base and J dropped 2; count of bases not matched to a gene: 3. Germline V lookup: CDR1 MGHRA, CDR2 YSYEKL. Written as DNA, the CDR3 is TGCGCCAGCAGCCAAGCGGGACAGGGTACCTACGAGCAGTACTTC. This gives the protein CASSQAGQGTYEQYF.

Concerning this clone itself: A much larger clone sits a single nucleotide away, making a read error possible. The V and J genes are TRBV7-3 and TRBJ2-2; D not resolved. Trimming pared 3 bases from V and 3 bases from J, leaving 2 bases between. CDR3 length: 12 amino acids. The germline V gene has CDR1 SGHTA and CDR2 FQGTGA. In nucleotides, the CDR3 is TGTGCCAGCAGCTTCTACACCGGGGAGCTGTTTTTT. Its translation: CASSFYTGELFF. The full variable domain, with the rest looked up from reference TRBV7-3 and TRBJ2-2, is GAGVSQTPSNKVTEKGKYVELRCDPISGHTALYWYRQSLGQGPEFLIYFQGTGAADDSGLPNDRFFAVRPEGSVSTLKIQRTERGDSAVYLCASSFYTGELFFGEGSRLTVL.

This clone was recorded once. The genes are TRBV4-1 and TRBJ2-3; TRBD2 is a possible D gene (6 bases). Germline CDR1 and CDR2: MGHRA and YSYEKL. The germline V and J ends were trimmed by 0 bases and 1 base, with 14 bases remaining between them. The CDR3 totals 17 residues. This CDR3 reads CASSQDRGSGGTDTQYF. DNA of the CDR3: TGCGCCAGCAGCCAAGATAGGGGTAGCGGTGGCACAGATACGCAGTATTTT.

The V call is TRBV3-1 (or the pseudogene TRBV3-2), the J call TRBJ1-2; 9 nucleotides line up with TRBD1. The V gene end was trimmed by 3 bases and the J gene end by 4 bases; junction bases not matched to a gene: 9. Germline V gene data show CDR1 as LGHDT and CDR2 as YNNKEL (reference sequence). The CDR3 extends over 16 amino acids. The CDR3 sequence is CASSHSGTGFLYGYTF. In nucleotides, the CDR3 is TGTGCCAGCAGCCATTCTGGGACAGGGTTCCTCTATGGCTACACCTTC.